This T cell receptor (beta chain) was identified during a study of cytomegalovirus exposure and HLA in healthy donors. The donors were members of the validation cohort comprising about 130 subjects, separate from the roughly 690-subject first cohort. V dropped 3 bases and J dropped 10 bases, with 21 bases sitting between them. Germline CDR1 and CDR2: LNHDA and SQIVND (reference sequence). The CDR3 covers 16 residues. The repertoire was sequenced with immunoSEQ multiplex PCR; TCRdb's copy has only in-frame clones and lacks some. This sample has some 310,000 clones, with 88% found just once. This sequence was found in a man aged 25-45 years in good health and CMV-seronegative. The rearrangement uses TRBV19 and TRBJ2-2, with TRBD1 as a possible D gene (6 bases). Sequencing used PBMCs. The CDR3 DNA is TGTGCCAGTAGTATCGGTCAGGGGCCTTCTTCGGAGGAGCTGTTTTTT. Translation: CASSIGQGPSSEELFF.